These 24 T cell receptor beta chains came from one sample sequenced in a study of blood T cell repertoires in COVID-19. The method was immunoSEQ multiplex PCR; TCRdb's version includes in-frame clones alone and lacks a portion of them. The sample holds approximately 300,000 clones, around 92% seen once. The sample comprised peripheral blood. The receptors here all came from a man aged 18-30 years who had recovered from COVID-19.

The chain recombines TRBV5-1 with TRBJ1-4; no reliable D call. Trimming removed 1 base from V and 4 bases from J, with 14 bases in between. The CDR3 covers 16 residues. Germline CDR1 is SGHRS and CDR2 is YFSETQ. In DNA form, the CDR3 reads TGCGCCAGCAGCTTGACTCAGACGGGAATTAATGAAAAACTGTTTTTT. Its protein product is CASSLTQTGINEKLFF.

V gene TRBV30 combines with J gene TRBJ1-4, with D hard to call. The CDR3 totals 11 residues. Looked up from germline, CDR1 is GTSNPN and CDR2 is SVGIG (reference sequence). The V end lost 2 bases, the J end lost 8 bases, and 6 bases lay between the germline ends. The CDR3 spells CAWSRSEKLFF. The CDR3, as DNA: TGTGCCTGGAGTAGGAGCGAAAAACTGTTTTTT. The full variable domain, rest sourced from reference TRBV30 and TRBJ1-4, is SQTIHQWPATLVQPVGSPLSLECTVEGTSNPNLYWYRQAAGRGLQLLFYSVGIGQISSEVPQNLSASRPQDRQFILSSKKLLLSDSGFYLCAWSRSEKLFFGSGTQLSVL.

The chain is built from TRBV7-9 and TRBJ1-4, with D hard to call. Trimming pared 5 bases from V and 8 bases from J, leaving 6 bases between. Germline V lookup: CDR1 SEHNR, CDR2 FQNEAQ (reference sequence). The CDR3 has 11 residues. The CDR3 sequence: CASSTREKLFF. CDR3 DNA sequence: TGTGCCAGCAGCACGCGGGAAAAACTGTTTTTT.

The gene calls are TRBV11-3 and TRBJ1-4; D remains unclear. Trimming removed 4 bases at V and 12 bases at J, with 15 bases between. The CDR3 loop spans 13 amino acids. Germline V gene data show CDR1 as SGHNT and CDR2 as YENEEA. The CDR3 region is CASSSNPSSELFF. The CDR3 nucleotides read TGTGCCAGCAGCTCGAACCCAAGCTCGGAACTGTTTTTT.

This rearrangement joins TRBV6-5 to TRBJ2-2; TRBD1 matches at 9 bases. Germline trimming cut 8 bases from V and 4 bases from J; bases unmatched to any gene: 5. The CDR3 has 14 residues. The germline V gene has CDR1 MNHEY and CDR2 SVGAGI. The CDR3 loop is CASRQGGSTGELFF. CDR3 bases: TGTGCCAGCCGACAGGGGGGCAGCACCGGGGAGCTGTTTTTT.

V and J are TRBV20-1 and TRBJ2-2, with a tentative D call TRBD1 (6 bases). This CDR3 region has 14 residues. The germline CDR1 and CDR2 sequences are DFQATT and SNEGSKA (reference sequence). V was trimmed by 3 bases and J by 1 base, leaving 9 bases between them. The CDR3 nucleotides are TGCAGTGCTAGTCGACAGGAGAACACCGGGGAGCTGTTTTTT. This encodes CSASRQENTGELFF.

The V and J genes are TRBV7-2 and TRBJ2-7; 8 bases are a match to TRBD1. From germline, CDR1 is SGHTA and CDR2 FQGNSA. This CDR3 comprises 14 residues. V gave up 3 bases and J gave up 4 bases; unmatched junction bases: 5. The CDR3 nucleotides read TGTGCCAGCAGCTTTCAGGGGGCGCGGTACGAGCAGTACTTC. It specifies CASSFQGARYEQYF.

The V gene is TRBV19, the J gene TRBJ2-7; no reliable D call. The ends were cut back, 9 bases at V and 2 bases at J, with 14 bases in the middle. CDR1 LNHDA and CDR2 SQIVND come from the germline V gene (reference sequence). This CDR3 is built from 13 residues. The CDR3 coding sequence is TGTGCCAGCAGCATGCAGGTCGCCTACGAGCAGTACTTC. It yields the protein CASSMQVAYEQYF. The complete variable domain, with remaining parts taken from reference TRBV19 and TRBJ2-7, reads DGGITQSPKYLFRKEGQNVTLSCEQNLNHDAMYWYRQDPGQGLRLIYYSQIVNDFQKGDIAEGYSVSREKKESFPLTVTSAQKNPTAFYLCASSMQVAYEQYFGPGTRLTVT.

A few counts support this clone. This sequence joins TRBV11-2 and TRBJ2-3; the D gene is possibly TRBD1 (6 bases). The CDR3 length is 14 residues. The germline V and J ends were trimmed by 2 bases and 11 bases, with 17 bases remaining between them. Germline-derived CDR1 and CDR2 are SGHAT and FQNNGV. CDR3 amino acids: CASSLSALQGLQYF. The CDR3 DNA is TGTGCCAGCAGCTTAAGCGCTTTACAGGGCCTGCAGTATTTT.

The V call is TRBV7-2, the J call TRBJ2-3; D possibly corresponds to TRBD2 (6 bases). V was pared by 3 bases and J by 6 bases, with 13 bases between. The CDR3 totals 14 residues. Germline values: CDR1 SGHTA, CDR2 FQGNSA. The CDR3 region has the DNA TGTGCCAGCAGCTTCGGGACTTCAGGCGATACGCAGTATTTT. The encoded protein is CASSFGTSGDTQYF.

The genes are TRBV29-1 and TRBJ2-7, with TRBD1 identical over 9 bases. This CDR3 has 12 residues. V gave up 8 bases and J gave up 7 bases; unmatched junction bases: 9. CDR1 and CDR2 from the germline V gene are SQVTM and ANQGSEA. CDR3 coding DNA: TGCAGCTCCCGACAGGGGGATGGTGAGCAGTACTTC. Translated, it gives CSSRQGDGEQYF.

The chain recombines TRBV5-1 with TRBJ2-1; 9 bases match TRBD2. The germline CDR1 and CDR2 sequences are SGHRS and YFSETQ. The V segment lost 4 bases and the J segment 4 bases; nucleotides outside the gene matches: 6. CDR3 length equals 15 residues. CDR3 DNA sequence: TGCGCCAGCAGCCGACCTAGCGGGATATACAATGAGCAGTTCTTC. Translation: CASSRPSGIYNEQFF.

This chain uses TRBV5-1 with TRBJ2-3; TRBD2 agrees at 12 bases. The ends lost 0 bases at V and 1 base at J; junction bases unmatched: 0. Germline-derived CDR1 and CDR2 are SGHRS and YFSETQ. CDR3 length: 16 amino acids. Here the CDR3 reads CASSLGTSGGTDTQYF. CDR3 in DNA: TGCGCCAGCAGCTTGGGGACTAGCGGGGGCACAGATACGCAGTATTTT. The full variable domain, with the rest looked up from reference TRBV5-1 and TRBJ2-3, is KAGVTQTPRYLIKTRGQQVTLSCSPISGHRSVSWYQQTPGQGLQFLFEYFSETQRNKGNFPGRFSGRQFSNSRSEMNVSTLELGDSALYLCASSLGTSGGTDTQYFGPGTRLTVL.

The chain has TRBV15 and TRBJ2-7, with D perhaps matching TRBD1 (6 bases). Germline CDR1 reads LNHNV; CDR2 reads YYDKDF (reference sequence). The CDR3 has 14 amino acids. Trimming pared 5 bases from V and 5 bases from J, leaving 16 bases between. The CDR3 DNA is TGTGCCACCAGCCTCAGCCAGGGGACCCACGAGCAGTACTTC. Translation: CATSLSQGTHEQYF.

In its sample, this clone was seen once. The chain has TRBV5-6 and TRBJ1-3; 9 nucleotides align to TRBD1. The CDR3 is made up of 17 amino acids. V shed 0 bases and J 1 base; nucleotides not matched to a gene: 5. CDR1 and CDR2 from the germline V gene are SGHDT and YYEEEE. This CDR3 is CASSLAQGAISGNTIYF. CDR3 coding DNA: TGTGCCAGCAGCTTGGCACAGGGGGCGATTTCTGGAAACACCATATATTTT.

This chain connects TRBV19 to TRBJ2-3; D is uncertain. Trimming stripped 8 bases from V and 4 bases from J, with 13 bases between. The V gene's germline CDR1 is LNHDA and CDR2 SQIVND (reference sequence). The CDR3 length is 13 residues. This CDR3 is CASSDGQADTQYF. DNA for the CDR3: TGTGCCAGTTCTGATGGGCAGGCAGATACGCAGTATTTT.

The genes are TRBV28 and TRBJ2-3; TRBD2 might be the D (6 bases). CDR3 length: 16 amino acids. V gave up 2 bases and J gave up 1 base, with 13 bases separating them. Germline loops: CDR1 MDHEN, CDR2 SYDVKM. CDR3 sequence reads: CASSLRLVVGTDTQYF. CDR3 nucleotides: TGTGCCAGCAGTTTAAGACTAGTAGTGGGCACAGATACGCAGTATTTT.

The genes are TRBV19 and TRBJ2-1; 8 nucleotides agree with TRBD2. The CDR3 is 16 residues long. Germline lookup yields CDR1 LNHDA and CDR2 SQIVND (reference sequence). The ends lost 4 bases at V and 7 bases at J; junction bases unmatched: 12. The CDR3 reads CASSTTSGGLGNEQFF. In nucleotides, the CDR3 is TGTGCCAGTAGTACCACCTCGGGGGGGCTGGGGAATGAGCAGTTCTTC.

The rearrangement links TRBV14 to TRBJ2-7; 7 nucleotides line up with TRBD2. J lost 5 bases, V lost 4 bases, and 11 bases had no gene match. Germline V lookup: CDR1 SGHDN, CDR2 FVKESK. CDR3 length: 15 amino acids. CDR3 residues: CASSPTGLVGHEQYF. In nucleotides, the CDR3 is TGTGCCAGCAGCCCCACCGGACTAGTCGGCCACGAGCAGTACTTC.

As DNA, the CDR3 is TGTGCCAGCAGCTTGGCGGCGGCGAATGAGCAGTTCTTC. This codes for CASSLAAANEQFF. This rearrangement joins TRBV5-6 to TRBJ2-1, with D hard to call. The CDR3 runs to 13 residues. The germline gives CDR1 SGHDT, CDR2 YYEEEE. V lost 0 bases and J lost 7, with 8 bases in between.

J is TRBJ1-2 and V is TRBV7-9; the D gene is possibly TRBD1 (6 bases). Germline V gene sequence: CDR1 SEHNR, CDR2 FQNEAQ (reference sequence). This CDR3 has 14 amino acids. V was cut by 4 bases and J by 1 base, with 10 bases left in between. The CDR3 protein is CASSSRQDNYGYTF. CDR3 in DNA: TGTGCCAGCAGCTCCCGACAGGATAACTATGGCTACACCTTC.

V gene TRBV10-2 combines with J gene TRBJ2-2; 7 bases map to TRBD1. Per the germline V gene, CDR1 is WSHSY and CDR2 is SAAADI. The V gene end was trimmed by 3 bases and the J gene end by 3 bases; junction bases not matched to a gene: 10. This CDR3 region has 17 residues. In DNA form, the CDR3 reads TGCGCCAGCAGTGACCTTAGGACAGGAGTCTACACCGGGGAGCTGTTTTTT. Encoded protein: CASSDLRTGVYTGELFF.

The genes are TRBV5-5 and TRBJ2-2; TRBD2 is a possible D gene (6 bases). Per germline, CDR1 SGHKS and CDR2 YYEKEE (reference sequence). The V end was cut by 0 bases, the J end by 3 bases, with 15 bases between. The CDR3 contains 17 residues. CDR3 DNA sequence: TGTGCCAGCAGCTTGGGGACGGGGGAGCAGCACACCGGGGAGCTGTTTTTT. Encoded protein: CASSLGTGEQHTGELFF.

V and J are TRBV18 and TRBJ1-6; D unresolved. Germline assignment: CDR1 KGHSH and CDR2 LQKENI. Trimming removed 1 base at V and 9 bases at J, with 16 bases between. There are 16 residues in the CDR3. CDR3 region: CASSPRAPDLASPLHF. In DNA, the CDR3 is TGTGCCAGCTCACCACGAGCCCCAGACTTAGCTTCACCCCTCCACTTT.